What follows are 13 T cell receptor beta chains derived from one specimen sequenced in a study of cytomegalovirus exposure and HLA in healthy donors. The PCR ran on 60 Vbeta and 13 Jbeta primers. Here immunoSEQ multiplex PCR was the method, and the copy in TCRdb shows in-frame clones only, minus some. The repertoire consists of approximately 76,000 clones, with about 60% occurring once and the leading ten covering 5% to 6%. Material for sequencing was PBMCs. All receptors derive from a young man in good health and CMV-seropositive.

With respect to this clone: A read error may account for a junction end that differs from germline. The chain recombines TRBV7-9 with TRBJ2-7, with D unresolved. The germline V gene encodes CDR1 SEHNR and CDR2 FQNEAQ (reference sequence). This CDR3 spans 12 amino acids. CDR3 nucleotides: TGTTCCAGCAGCCTTAGCTCCTACGAGCAGTACTTC. Its translation: CSSSLSSYEQYF.

A single count supports this clone. V and J are TRBV19 and TRBJ1-5; 7 bases agree with TRBD1. The trim removed 5 bases at V and 8 bases at J, leaving 9 bases unmatched. The CDR3 spans 14 residues. Germline CDR1 reads LNHDA; CDR2 reads SQIVND (reference sequence). Written as DNA, the CDR3 is TGTGCCAGTAGTCTCGCCCCCGGACAGGAGCCCCAGCATTTT. Translated: CASSLAPGQEPQHF.

This clone has only a few counts. The chain carries TRBV9 and TRBJ2-1; TRBD1 might be the D (7 bases). The CDR3 is 15 amino acids. CDR1 SGDLS and CDR2 YYNGEE come from the germline V gene. The V end was cut by 4 bases, the J end by 2 bases, with 13 bases between. The CDR3 nucleotides are TGTGCCAGCAGCCCGACAGGGACTGCCTACAATGAGCAGTTCTTC. Encoded protein: CASSPTGTAYNEQFF.

This clone has more than one count but fewer than ten. The chain combines TRBV27 with TRBJ2-7; D gene unclear. The CDR3 consists of 14 residues. Per germline, CDR1 MNHEY and CDR2 SMNVEV (reference sequence). V gave up 2 bases and J gave up 2 bases, with 10 bases separating them. CDR3 sequence reads: CASSLGSLPYEQYF. The CDR3 coding sequence is TGTGCCAGCAGTTTAGGTAGTCTTCCCTACGAGCAGTACTTC.

V is TRBV4-1 and J is TRBJ1-5; D is undetermined. This CDR3 is 17 amino acids long. The V gene's germline CDR1 is MGHRA and CDR2 YSYEKL. V was clipped by 0 bases and J by 2 bases, with 14 bases between them. CDR3 sequence reads: CASSQDGSRNGNQPQHF. The CDR3 bases are TGCGCCAGCAGCCAAGATGGTAGCCGAAATGGCAATCAGCCCCAGCATTTT.

V gene TRBV5-6 combines with J gene TRBJ2-1; D gene uncertain. Germline CDR1 and CDR2: SGHDT and YYEEEE. The CDR3 spans 14 residues. Between the trimmed V and J ends, which lost 0 bases and 5 bases, there was a span of 9 bases. The CDR3 region has the DNA TGTGCCAGCAGCTTGGCCACAACAAACAATGAGCAGTTCTTC. Residues: CASSLATTNNEQFF.

This clone was observed a handful of times. The chain couples TRBV28 to TRBJ2-6, with 7 bases matching TRBD1. Per the germline V gene, CDR1 is MDHEN and CDR2 is SYDVKM. The length of the CDR3 is 14 residues. The junction had 2 bases not matched to a gene; V was cut back by 7 bases and J by 2 bases. CDR3 bases: TGTGCCAGCAACACAGGGGCTGGGGCCAACGTCCTGACTTTC. Amino acids: CASNTGAGANVLTF.

The rearrangement joins TRBV30 to TRBJ1-1, with D possibly TRBD1 on 6 matching bases. This CDR3 is built from 11 residues. V lost 2 bases, J lost 7 bases, and 8 bases lay in between. The germline CDR1 and CDR2 sequences are GTSNPN and SVGIG (reference sequence). The CDR3 DNA reads as TGTGCCTGGAGTCAGGGGCGTGAAGCTTTCTTT. It encodes CAWSQGREAFF.

The chain combines TRBV28 with TRBJ2-2, with 14 bases that match TRBD2. The J segment lost 5 bases and the V segment lost 5 bases, leaving 7 bases of the junction unmatched. The CDR3 sequence is 17 residues long. Germline V gene data show CDR1 as MDHEN and CDR2 as SYDVKM. The CDR3 DNA reads TGTGCCAGCAGTCCGGGGACTAGCGGGAGAGGTACCGGGGAGCTGTTTTTT. Its protein is CASSPGTSGRGTGELFF. The full variable domain, rest sourced from reference TRBV28 and TRBJ2-2, is DVKVTQSSRYLVKRTGEKVFLECVQDMDHENMFWYRQDPGLGLRLIYFSYDVKMKEKGDIPEGYSVSREKKERFSLILESASTNQTSMYLCASSPGTSGRGTGELFFGEGSRLTVL.

This clone is a singleton in its sample. The chain employs TRBV4-1 and TRBJ1-6, with TRBD1 as a possible D gene (5 bases). Germline CDR1 MGHRA, CDR2 YSYEKL. The CDR3 extends over 15 amino acids. V was trimmed by 2 bases and J by 7 bases, leaving 12 bases between them. CDR3 protein: CASSQSSTVNSPLHF. The CDR3 bases are TGCGCCAGCAGCCAAAGCTCGACAGTAAATTCACCCCTCCACTTT.

The rearrangement uses TRBV7-2 and TRBJ2-5; 11 bases line up with TRBD2. CDR3 length: 16 residues. V lost 1 base to trimming and J lost 2 bases; unmatched junction nucleotides: 3. Germline CDR1 is SGHTA and CDR2 is FQGNSA. In DNA, the CDR3 is TGTGCCAGCAGCTTAGGGACTAGCGGGTTGCAAGAGACCCAGTACTTC. It codes for CASSLGTSGLQETQYF.

This clone has just a few counts. The CDR3 protein is CASRRRGENEKLFF. CDR3 DNA sequence: TGTGCCAGTAGGCGACGGGGGGAGAATGAAAAACTGTTTTTT. The chain couples TRBV19 to TRBJ1-4; possibly TRBD1 for D (5 bases). CDR1 and CDR2 (germline): LNHDA, SQIVND (reference sequence). This CDR3 has 14 amino acids. Trimming removed 6 bases from V and 5 bases from J, with 13 bases in between.

The J gene is TRBJ2-3, the V gene TRBV15; TRBD1 matches at 7 bases. Germline CDR1 and CDR2: LNHNV and YYDKDF (reference sequence). V was clipped by 4 bases and J by 0 bases; unmatched bases: 10. The CDR3 totals 17 residues. CDR3 sequence reads: CATSTGTALASTDTQYF. DNA for the CDR3: TGTGCCACCAGCACCGGGACAGCTCTAGCTAGCACAGATACGCAGTATTTT. The complete variable domain, with remaining parts taken from reference TRBV15 and TRBJ2-3, reads DAMVIQNPRYQVTQFGKPVTLSCSQTLNHNVMYWYQQKSSQAPKLLFHYYDKDFNNEADTPDNFQSRRPNTSFCFLDIRSPGLGDTAMYLCATSTGTALASTDTQYFGPGTRLTVL.